The present TCR beta chain was sequenced within a study of naive and memory T cell subsets. General study findings and limits: A clonotype means one alpha or beta sequence, not an alpha/beta pair.

Both TRBC1 and TRBC2 were covered by a beta constant-region primer of two equimolar oligonucleotides. The cDNA 3' end received a ligated single-stranded oligonucleotide carrying the SP2 primer and a 12-nucleotide UMI. TCRdb analysed the UMI-ligation and nested PCR reads with MiXCR anew, one entry per CDR3 protein. Of 130,000 to 150,000 distinct CDR3 sequences in the sample, 15% to 20% are singletons; the top ten hold about 0.14%. This clonotype has a count of ten or more. Its cognate antigen is unknown. The source material was naive CD4+ T cells from blood. This receptor was identified in a human donor in good health.

CDR3 sequence (DNA): TGTGCCAGCACCAAAGGGAGGAACACTGAAGCTTTCTTT. Translating it yields CASTKGRNTEAFF. V usage is TRBV7-9 and J usage is TRBJ1-1, with unresolved D. This CDR3 spans 13 amino acids. V lost 7 bases and J lost 1, with 10 bases in between. Germline V lookup: CDR1 SEHNR, CDR2 FQNEAQ (reference sequence).